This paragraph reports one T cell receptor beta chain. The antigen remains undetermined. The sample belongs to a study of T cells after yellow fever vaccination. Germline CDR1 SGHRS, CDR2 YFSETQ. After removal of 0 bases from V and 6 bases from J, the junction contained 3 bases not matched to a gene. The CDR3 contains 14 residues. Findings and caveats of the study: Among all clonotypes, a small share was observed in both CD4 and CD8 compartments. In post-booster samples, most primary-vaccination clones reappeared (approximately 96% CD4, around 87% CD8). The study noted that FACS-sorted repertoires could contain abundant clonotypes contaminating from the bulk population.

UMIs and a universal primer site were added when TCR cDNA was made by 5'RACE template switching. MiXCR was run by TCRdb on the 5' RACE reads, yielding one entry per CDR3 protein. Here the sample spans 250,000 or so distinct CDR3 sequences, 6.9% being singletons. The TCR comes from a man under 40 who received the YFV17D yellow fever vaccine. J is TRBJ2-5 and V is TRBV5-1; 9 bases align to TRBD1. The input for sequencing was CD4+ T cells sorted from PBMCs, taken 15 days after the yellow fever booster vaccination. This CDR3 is CASSLDRGRKTQYF. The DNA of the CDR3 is TGCGCCAGCAGCTTGGACAGGGGGCGGAAGACCCAGTACTTC.